The TCR beta chain under discussion was sequenced for a study of cytomegalovirus exposure and HLA in healthy donors. Study-wide points: One cluster of highly shared sequence variants probably arose as a sequencing artifact.

With respect to this clone: Its matching antigen is unknown.

PCR used 60 Vbeta primers and 13 Jbeta primers. Using immunoSEQ multiplex PCR, the repertoire was profiled, and TCRdb retains in-frame clones only, with some absent. In the table there are tens of thousands of clones, approximately 80% of which are singletons. Trimming removed 3 bases at V and 10 bases at J, with 25 bases between. The germline gives CDR1 MNHEY, CDR2 SMNVEV (reference sequence). This CDR3 is built from 18 residues. The chain uses TRBV27 and TRBJ1-6; tentatively, D is TRBD1 (6 bases). Sequencing was performed on PBMCs. The origin of this receptor is a middle-aged man in good health and CMV-seronegative. The chain's CDR3 is CASSFPTGFHYLSSPLHF. The CDR3 DNA is TGTGCCAGCAGTTTCCCGACAGGTTTTCATTATCTCTCCTCACCCCTCCACTTT.